These T cell receptor beta chains were read from a single sample in a study of blood T cell repertoires in COVID-19. TCRdb's copy holds only in-frame clones and misses some; the assay was immunoSEQ multiplex PCR. The table includes around 250,000 clones, approximately 80% detected once. The specimen sequenced was peripheral blood. These receptors all stem from a woman over 75 with acute or convalescent COVID-19. The CDR3 runs from the conserved cysteine through the conserved F or W.

cdr3_aa v_call
CASSLVAGWGYTF TRBV5-1
CASSSERLATEAFF TRBV5-4
CASSLTPGTGVRETQYF TRBV6-6
CASSPDRDRGRLDYGYTF TRBV7-9
CASSEAPLDRVGTGELFF TRBV6-1
CAWSKQTGGTIFSYEQYF TRBV30
CATSRDVGGAAYNEQFF TRBV15
CASSYPGLALETQYF TRBV6-2/TRBV6-3
CAWSVQSDSTDTQYF TRBV30
CASSAANEVFF TRBV5-1
CASTWGGLGNEQFF TRBV2
CASSLPGQGGGNTIYF TRBV7-2
CASSYGQAYGYTF TRBV5-4
CASRDTRLGYEQYF TRBV7-2
CASTGDRGGQYF TRBV2
CASSDDRGRVYGYTF TRBV6-5
CASSQDRFATGELFF TRBV14
CASRATGGNYEQYF TRBV28
CASSVESGQTSYNEQFF TRBV9
CASSLSGGTEAFF TRBV11-2
CASSRLRLAGGTGELFF TRBV3-1/TRBV3-2
CASSPPRGVNYGYTF TRBV6-2/TRBV6-3
CASQVSGRAYNEQFF TRBV6-6
CASSWGGPETQYF TRBV7-2
CASSSPGLATYEQYF TRBV7-2
CARLAGVSETQYF TRBV28
CASSLPGLAGFNEQFF TRBV5-4
CASSVPGVRGYTF TRBV9
CASSPRLQDGEKLFF TRBV18
CASSVGLDLNEQFF TRBV9
CASSLAQETQYF TRBV28
CASSLLVTSGGNEQFF TRBV11-2
CASSQQGAITDTQYF TRBV6-2/TRBV6-3
CASSPDSSNGYTF TRBV18
CASSILQGNSGNTIYF TRBV19
CASSKTTGKYF TRBV5-8
CASTLTGVPYNEQFF TRBV9
CASSLVITGGLGETQYF TRBV5-1
CASSEHGSGNTIYF TRBV25-1
CASSKTGIGYTF TRBV6-2/TRBV6-3
CASSLTAGGPWEQFF TRBV11-1
CASSTMLPWQSNQPQHF TRBV27
CASSPRRERNNEQFF TRBV9
CASTPGGPSYNEQFF TRBV5-1
CASSLAQGAGANVLTF TRBV7-9
CASSLTGGNQPQHF TRBV6-5
CAKDRPENTEAFF TRBV2
CATDPPGLVKSEQYF TRBV10-1
CASSPSAGWTGRTEAFF TRBV4-2
CASSQEGGHEQFF TRBV3-1/TRBV3-2
CASTASGLAGLTDEQFF TRBV28
CASSSAGVGELFF TRBV7-3
CASSLQQQGNNEQFF TRBV11-2
CASSQLAGGTNTGELFF TRBV5-4
CASSSLERGGYNEQFF TRBV5-6